This T cell receptor beta chain was sequenced for a study of CD8 T cells in ankylosing spondylitis (dated 2017 in TCRdb). Background on the whole study: The study profiled T cell receptor beta repertoires in healthy donors and ankylosing spondylitis patients to find disease-linked TCR variants. Peripheral blood was sampled, and synovial fluid was also collected from ankylosing spondylitis patients. The full study cohort comprised approximately 23 ankylosing spondylitis patients and some 110 healthy donors. Study-wide findings and limitations: Significant enrichment of the disease-linked clones was reported in matched synovial fluid samples from ankylosing spondylitis patients. Some of the motif variants had been reported before in the synovial fluid and blood of reactive arthritis patients, a finding that suggests common disease-initiation mechanisms. In peripheral blood, the disease-linked clones were found at relatively low frequencies and had a CD8+ phenotype. Blood from ankylosing spondylitis patients appeared to be characterized by a TCR beta motif composed of several highly homologous amino acid variants.

A word on this clonotype: Its antigen specificity is not known. No per-base quality is available; no much larger clone lies one base away.

The reads were generated on an Illumina HiSeq 2500. TCR beta libraries were prepared by quantitative 5'-RACE with molecular barcodes. The authors processed their data as follows. To identify disease-linked TCR variants, a new computational method was used, one built on a probabilistic model of VDJ rearrangement. TCRdb trimmed public reads at Q25 via fastp, called clones via MiXCR and kept in-frame beta chains. Every entry covers one CDR3 protein and lists the most common genes and DNA from its rows. These V and J calls are TCRdb output, not the study's own analysis. The sample profile shows 250,000 to 300,000 distinct CDR3 sequences; about 20% of them were found once. 7.8% of the sample goes to the ten largest clones. From V the trimming removes 5 bases and from J it removes 6 bases, while the gene matches leave 8 bases of the junction unaccounted for. Taken from cysteine to phenylalanine, the CDR3 has 15 residues. Only CDR3 DNA remains: 45 bases, in frame from the first base.

The sequence joins TRBV12-3 or TRBV12-4 to TRBJ2-1; 9 bases in the junction line up with TRBD1. Sequences were obtained from blood, either unsorted or a sorted T cell fraction (not recorded which). This clonotype was sampled from a male donor with ankylosing spondylitis or in good health (not recorded which). The CDR3 amino acid sequence is: CASSRTGDIGNEQFF. The DNA sequence reads TGTGCCAGCAGTAGGACAGGGGACATCGGCAATGAGCAGTTCTTC.